This is a list of T cell receptor beta chains from one sample in a study of CD8 T cells in ankylosing spondylitis. TCRdb redid the calling of the 5' RACE reads with MiXCR, one entry per CDR3 protein. The data show approximately 300,000 distinct CDR3 sequences, 7% to 9% seen once. Sequenced material: blood, either unsorted or a sorted T cell fraction (not recorded which). The receptors stem from a male donor with ankylosing spondylitis. The conserved cysteine and the conserved F or W are not part of the CDR3 here. Fields, in order: CDR3 length, J gene, V gene, CDR3 protein.

length: 9; J: TRBJ1-5; V: TRBV2; CDR3: ASRTGGPQH
length: 10; J: TRBJ2-1; V: TRBV21-1; CDR3: ASSKKRNEQF
length: 9; J: TRBJ2-1; V: TRBV20-1; CDR3: SASAQDEQF
length: 14; J: TRBJ2-1; V: TRBV4-1; CDR3: ASSQEYGSTYNEQF
length: 11; J: TRBJ2-7; V: TRBV29-1; CDR3: SVGPSGRDEQY
length: 17; J: TRBJ2-7; V: TRBV28; CDR3: ASTLTRNRWWEGGYEQY
length: 13; J: TRBJ2-7; V: TRBV20-1; CDR3: SARGPGQGLYEQY
length: 13; J: TRBJ2-5; V: TRBV20-1; CDR3: SASKTGTKGETQY
length: 10; J: -; V: TRBV5-1; CDR3: ASSAGGQELF
length: 11; J: TRBJ2-5; V: TRBV11-1; CDR3: ASSRDREETQY
length: 13; J: TRBJ1-5; V: TRBV19; CDR3: ASSIDNFSNQPQH
length: 12; J: TRBJ1-1; V: TRBV6-1; CDR3: ASRLLDGNTEAF
length: 12; J: TRBJ1-4; V: TRBV19; CDR3: ASRIQGGNEKLF
length: 11; J: TRBJ2-7; V: TRBV5-1; CDR3: ASSRRTEYEQY
length: 12; J: TRBJ2-7; V: TRBV29-1; CDR3: SVDSRGQAHEQY
length: 11; J: TRBJ2-5; V: TRBV18; CDR3: ASSPLSGETQY
length: 12; J: TRBJ2-4; V: TRBV7-9; CDR3: ASSPGTGSNIQY
length: 9; J: TRBJ1-4; V: TRBV4-1; CDR3: ASSQTEKLF
length: 12; J: TRBJ2-7; V: TRBV27; CDR3: ASSPHSGVTEQY
length: 12; J: TRBJ1-2; V: TRBV7-2; CDR3: ASSPSPTPRGYT
length: 11; J: TRBJ1-2; V: TRBV18; CDR3: ASSQGQNNGYT
length: 14; J: TRBJ1-2; V: TRBV12-3/TRBV12-4; CDR3: ASSPTWDGTNYGYT
length: 12; J: TRBJ2-3; V: TRBV29-1; CDR3: SAVPGTGADTQY
length: 13; J: TRBJ2-7; V: TRBV4-1; CDR3: ASSQATGSSYEQY
length: 10; J: TRBJ2-1; V: TRBV12-3/TRBV12-4; CDR3: ASSLSDNEQF
length: 13; J: TRBJ2-3; V: TRBV3-1; CDR3: ASSPWRDSTDTQY
length: 14; J: TRBJ2-1; V: TRBV7-9; CDR3: ASSLEPTYNNNEQF
length: 14; J: TRBJ1-1; V: TRBV5-1; CDR3: ASSFWSVWGTRKAF
length: 9; J: TRBJ1-1; V: TRBV10-3; CDR3: AIRKDTRAF
length: 13; J: TRBJ2-7; V: TRBV7-3; CDR3: ASSLMGQGPYEQY
length: 10; J: TRBJ2-1; V: TRBV7-2; CDR3: ASSRKGNEQF
length: 12; J: TRBJ2-2; V: TRBV6-1; CDR3: ASRADRETGELF
length: 12; J: TRBJ2-7; V: TRBV7-9; CDR3: ASSLDRYSYEQY
length: 12; J: TRBJ2-1; V: TRBV29-1; CDR3: SVDSAGGPNEQF
length: 14; J: TRBJ2-7; V: TRBV24-1; CDR3: ATSDLGGTGAYEQY
length: 12; J: TRBJ2-4; V: TRBV6-1; CDR3: ASSMDRAKNIQY
length: 14; J: TRBJ2-2; V: TRBV7-3; CDR3: ASSLSSGHYTGELF
length: 15; J: TRBJ2-7; V: TRBV28; CDR3: ASSHGGGDSGRHEQY
length: 12; J: TRBJ2-5; V: TRBV20-1; CDR3: SARDFAGVGTQY
length: 16; J: TRBJ2-1; V: TRBV29-1; CDR3: SGIGLAGERRSYNEQF
length: 14; J: TRBJ1-4; V: TRBV20-1; CDR3: SARDRRGTSVEKLF
length: 14; J: TRBJ2-1; V: TRBV5-1; CDR3: ASSLAKAGRYNEQF
length: 13; J: TRBJ1-5; V: TRBV12-3/TRBV12-4; CDR3: ASSLGGNTNQPQH
length: 12; J: TRBJ2-5; V: TRBV29-1; CDR3: SAEDRGPRETQY
length: 13; J: TRBJ1-4; V: TRBV4-1; CDR3: ASSTRDRGPDKLF
length: 13; J: TRBJ2-1; V: TRBV20-1; CDR3: SAGGQVQWYNEQF
length: 12; J: TRBJ1-1; V: TRBV3-1; CDR3: ASSLFQGNTEAF
length: 14; J: TRBJ2-5; V: TRBV6-1; CDR3: ASSPRLAGDQETQY
length: 13; J: TRBJ1-5; V: TRBV20-1; CDR3: SARAGQGASQPQH
length: 12; J: TRBJ1-5; V: TRBV10-3; CDR3: ATTTGIINQPQH
length: 12; J: TRBJ2-5; V: TRBV5-1; CDR3: ASTLAGGLETQY